The rows below give T cell receptor beta chains drawn from one sample of a study of identical twins. One entry per CDR3 protein, called by TCRdb with MiXCR from the 5' RACE reads. The sample lists a few hundred thousand distinct CDR3 sequences, around 18% seen once, with less than 15% in the top ten. Sequences were obtained from naive T cells sorted from blood. The receptors come from a man in his fifties or sixties in good health. Both conserved end residues are part of each CDR3. The D gene is left open where the match is weak. Part of the rows lack a size; the others show once, few, many or a class for expanded clones.

TRBJ1-3 | NA | NA | TRBV4-2 | TGTGCCAGCAGCCAAGATGTGAAAAGGCTTTCTGGAAACACCATATATTTT | CASSQDVKRLSGNTIYF
TRBJ2-7 | NA | many | TRBV6-2/TRBV6-3 | TGTGCCAGCAGTTACTCTTTCGCCGGGACTGACTACGAGCAGTACTTC | CASSYSFAGTDYEQYF
TRBJ2-1 | TRBD1 | NA | TRBV25-1 | TGTGCCAGCAGTAGGACAGGAGTGAATGAGCAGTTCTTC | CASSRTGVNEQFF
TRBJ1-6 | NA | NA | TRBV10-3 | TGTGCCATCAGTGAGCGGGGTAGTAATTCACCCCTCCACTTT | CAISERGSNSPLHF
TRBJ2-1 | NA | NA | TRBV12-3/TRBV12-4 | TGTGCCAGCAGTTTAGGACAGCAGCAGTTCTTC | CASSLGQQQFF
TRBJ2-5 | TRBD1 | many | TRBV20-1 | TGCAGTGCTCCACCCTGGGACAGGGGGACCCAAGAGACCCAGTACTTC | CSAPPWDRGTQETQYF
TRBJ2-7 | TRBD2 | NA | TRBV2 | TGTGCCAGCAGTGACGGGGGGATTCTTTACGAGCAGTACTTC | CASSDGGILYEQYF
TRBJ2-1 | NA | NA | TRBV5-5 | TGTGCCAGCAGCTTGGATGCGAATGAGCAGTTCTTC | CASSLDANEQFF
TRBJ1-1 | NA | NA | TRBV3-1 | TGTGCCAGCAGCCAGACCTCGGGGGTGACTTTCTTT | CASSQTSGVTFF
TRBJ2-3 | NA | many | TRBV7-2 | TGTGCCAGCAGCTTAGACAGATACACAGATACGCAGTATTTT | CASSLDRYTDTQYF
TRBJ2-3 | TRBD1 | many | TRBV28 | TGTGCCAGCTTTGGGACAGACACAGATACGCAGTATTTT | CASFGTDTDTQYF
TRBJ2-1 | TRBD2 | NA | TRBV7-9 | TGTGCCAGCAGCTTATCTTTTGGACTAGAGAACAATGAGCAGTTCTTC | CASSLSFGLENNEQFF
TRBJ2-1 | TRBD1 | few | TRBV5-1 | TGCGCCAGCAGCTTGGACAGGGGACAGTTCTTC | CASSLDRGQFF
TRBJ1-1 | NA | many | TRBV13 | TGTGCCAGCAGCTTAGGGCAGGGGTACACTGAAGCTTTCTTT | CASSLGQGYTEAFF
TRBJ2-7 | NA | few | TRBV29-1 | TGCAGCGTTGCAGGGGGGACAGTGTCCTACGAGCAGTACTTC | CSVAGGTVSYEQYF
TRBJ2-3 | NA | NA | TRBV5-1 | TGCGCCAGCAGCTTGGAATACCCGGGGGATACGCAGTATTTT | CASSLEYPGDTQYF
TRBJ2-1 | TRBD2 | NA | TRBV3-1 | TGTGCCAGCACCACTTTCCCCAAGAGCGGGAGGCCCTACAATGAGCAGTTCTTC | CASTTFPKSGRPYNEQFF
TRBJ2-3 | NA | NA | TRBV5-1 | TGCGCCAGCAGTTTGGGTCCAGGCACAGATACGCAGTATTTT | CASSLGPGTDTQYF
TRBJ2-3 | NA | few | TRBV28 | TGTGCCAGCCGGGAGCAGTCTCGAGATACGCAGTATTTT | CASREQSRDTQYF
TRBJ1-2 | NA | NA | TRBV29-1 | TGCAGCGTTATAGACCGAGACTATGGCTACACCTTC | CSVIDRDYGYTF
TRBJ2-7 | NA | NA | TRBV7-9 | TGTGCCAGCAGCCTCTCAGCGGCGGAATACGAGCAGTACTTC | CASSLSAAEYEQYF
TRBJ2-7 | TRBD1 | NA | TRBV4-3 | TGCGCCAGCAGCCAAGATCCCCTACCGGGCAGGGGGTTTTACGAGCAGTACTTC | CASSQDPLPGRGFYEQYF
TRBJ2-7 | NA | NA | TRBV4-2 | TGTGCCAGCAGCCCGTCCAGGGGGGGGAGCTCCTACGAGCAGTACTTC | CASSPSRGGSSYEQYF
TRBJ2-5 | TRBD1 | NA | TRBV28 | TGTGCCACTGGACAGGTTCAAGAGACCCAGTACTTC | CATGQVQETQYF
TRBJ1-2 | TRBD1 | NA | TRBV7-3 | TGTGCCAGCAGCCAACGACAGGGAGACGGCTACACCTTC | CASSQRQGDGYTF
TRBJ1-2 | NA | few | TRBV20-1 | TGCAGTGCTAGTCCCTCCGGAAGTTATGGCTACACCTTC | CSASPSGSYGYTF
TRBJ1-1 | NA | many | TRBV5-1 | TGCGCCAGCAGCTTGTATCGTACGGGGGCAAACACTGAAGCTTTCTTT | CASSLYRTGANTEAFF
TRBJ1-5 | NA | many | TRBV15 | TGTGCCACCAAACAGGGTACGGGCTCAATGCCCCAGCATTTT | CATKQGTGSMPQHF
TRBJ2-3 | NA | many | TRBV29-1 | TGCAGCGTTAGAGTAGACACTTTAGATACGCAGTATTTT | CSVRVDTLDTQYF
TRBJ2-7 | NA | few | TRBV7-2 | TGTGCCAGCAGCTTAGTTTCGGGGGGAGGGGGCTACGAGCAGTACTTC | CASSLVSGGGGYEQYF
TRBJ2-3 | TRBD1 | NA | TRBV27 | TGTGCCAGCAGTTCCCGGCTGACAGGGGTATCAGATACGCAGTATTTT | CASSSRLTGVSDTQYF
TRBJ1-4 | NA | NA | TRBV2 | TGTGCCAGCAGTGCCGCCGCCAGCCTTAATGAAAAACTGTTTTTT | CASSAAASLNEKLFF
TRBJ1-4 | TRBD1 | NA | TRBV5-1 | TGCGCCAGCAGCCTCTTGGGACAGATTAATGAAAAACTGTTTTTT | CASSLLGQINEKLFF
TRBJ2-6 | NA | few | TRBV12-3/TRBV12-4 | TGTGCCAGCAGGTCGCAGAACTCTGGGGCCAACGTCCTGACTTTC | CASRSQNSGANVLTF
TRBJ2-1 | NA | many | TRBV6-2/TRBV6-3 | TGTGCCAGCAGTTACCGTAGCGGCTCCTACAATGAGCAGTTCTTC | CASSYRSGSYNEQFF
TRBJ2-1 | TRBD2 | many | TRBV7-2 | TGTGCCAGCAGCACTGATTCCGGGACTAATAATGAGCAGTTCTTC | CASSTDSGTNNEQFF
TRBJ1-5 | TRBD1 | few | TRBV12-3/TRBV12-4 | TGTGCCAGCAGGTGGGACAGCAGACGGCCCCAGCATTTT | CASRWDSRRPQHF
TRBJ2-1 | TRBD2 | many | TRBV27 | TGTGCCAGCAGTTCCGGGACTAGCGGGATTAATGAGCAGTTCTTC | CASSSGTSGINEQFF
TRBJ2-1 | NA | NA | TRBV5-1 | TGCGCCAGCAGCATGACAGGCCGTTCTTACAATGAGCAGTTCTTC | CASSMTGRSYNEQFF
TRBJ2-3 | TRBD2 | few | TRBV20-1 | TGCAGTGCTAGTCAGCTAGCGGGAACAGATACGCAGTATTTT | CSASQLAGTDTQYF
TRBJ2-5 | NA | NA | TRBV11-2 | TGTGCCAGCAGCTTCGATCCGGGAAGAAGAGGTCAAGAGACCCAGTACTTC | CASSFDPGRRGQETQYF
TRBJ1-6 | TRBD1 | NA | TRBV5-1 | TGCGCCAGCAGCCCCGACAGGGAGGATTCACCCCTCCACTTT | CASSPDREDSPLHF
TRBJ2-4 | TRBD2 | few | TRBV4-3 | TGCGCCAGCAGCACGGGACTAGCGGGACCACTAGCCAAAAACATTCAGTACTTC | CASSTGLAGPLAKNIQYF
TRBJ2-3 | TRBD1 | NA | TRBV12-3/TRBV12-4 | TGTGCCAGCACCACCAACCGGGACAGGGGACGCACAGATACGCAGTATTTT | CASTTNRDRGRTDTQYF
TRBJ2-5 | TRBD1 | few | TRBV5-4 | TGTGCCAGCAGCGCGGGACAGGAAGAGACCCAGTACTTC | CASSAGQEETQYF
TRBJ2-5 | NA | many | TRBV20-1 | TGCAGTGCTAGCCCGGGGCATCAAGAGACCCAGTACTTC | CSASPGHQETQYF
TRBJ2-3 | TRBD2 | many | TRBV7-2 | TGTGCCAGCAGCTTTAACGGGGGGGCCATAGATACGCAGTATTTT | CASSFNGGAIDTQYF